This T cell receptor (beta chain) was profiled in a study of blood T cell repertoires in COVID-19. Study in general: Samples came from the United States, Italy and Spain, spanning acute and convalescent COVID-19.

Assay used: immunoSEQ multiplex PCR; TCRdb lists only in-frame clones, some missing. In the table there are 150,000 to 200,000 clones, roughly 82% of which are singletons. The CDR3 length is 15 residues. V lost 2 bases to trimming and J lost 3 bases, with 11 bases between them. Germline CDR1 is MGHDK and CDR2 is SYGVNS. The recovered donors of Cohort 3 showed two negative PCRs, clearance, or symptom resolution. This TCR was sampled from a man aged 45-60 years who had recovered from COVID-19. The sequenced material came from PBMCs or T cells enriched from blood (not recorded which). The V call is TRBV25-1, the J call TRBJ2-1; possibly TRBD1 for D (5 bases). CDR3 protein: CASSELDSYYNEQFF. The CDR3 nucleotides read TGTGCCAGCAGTGAACTCGACAGTTACTACAATGAGCAGTTCTTC.